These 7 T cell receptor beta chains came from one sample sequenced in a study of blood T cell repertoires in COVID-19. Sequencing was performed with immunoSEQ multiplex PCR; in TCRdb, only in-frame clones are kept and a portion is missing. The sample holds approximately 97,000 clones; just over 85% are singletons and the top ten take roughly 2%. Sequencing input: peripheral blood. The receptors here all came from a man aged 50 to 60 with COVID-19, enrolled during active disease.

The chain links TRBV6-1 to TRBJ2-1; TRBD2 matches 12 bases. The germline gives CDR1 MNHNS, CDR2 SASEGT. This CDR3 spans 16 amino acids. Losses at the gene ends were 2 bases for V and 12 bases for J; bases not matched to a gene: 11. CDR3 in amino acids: CASSEFLRGLAGRQFF. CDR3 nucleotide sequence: TGTGCCAGCAGTGAATTTCTTAGAGGACTAGCGGGGAGGCAGTTCTTC.

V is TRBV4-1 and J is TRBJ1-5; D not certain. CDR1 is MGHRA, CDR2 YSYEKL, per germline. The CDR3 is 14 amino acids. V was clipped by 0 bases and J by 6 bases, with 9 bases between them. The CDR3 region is CASSQDPGRQPQHF. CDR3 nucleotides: TGCGCCAGCAGCCAAGATCCGGGTCGTCAGCCCCAGCATTTT.

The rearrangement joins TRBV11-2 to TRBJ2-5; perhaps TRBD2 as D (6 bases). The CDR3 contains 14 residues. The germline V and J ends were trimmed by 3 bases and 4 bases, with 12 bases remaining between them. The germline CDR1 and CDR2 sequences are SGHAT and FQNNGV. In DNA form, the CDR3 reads TGTGCCAGCAGCTTTGGGGGGACCTCAGAGACCCAGTACTTC. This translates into CASSFGGTSETQYF.

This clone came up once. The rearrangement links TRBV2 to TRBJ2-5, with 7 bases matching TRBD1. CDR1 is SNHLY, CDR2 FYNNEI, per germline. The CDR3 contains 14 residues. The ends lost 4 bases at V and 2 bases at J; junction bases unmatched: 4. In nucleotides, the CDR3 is TGTGCCAGCAGTGGGGTGACAGGGCAAGAGACCCAGTACTTC. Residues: CASSGVTGQETQYF.

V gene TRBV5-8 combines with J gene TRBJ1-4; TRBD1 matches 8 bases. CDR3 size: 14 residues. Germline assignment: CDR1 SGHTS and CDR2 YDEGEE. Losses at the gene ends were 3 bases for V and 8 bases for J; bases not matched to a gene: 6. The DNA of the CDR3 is TGTGCCAGCAGCTCCGGACAGGGAGGGGAAAAACTGTTTTTT. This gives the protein CASSSGQGGEKLFF.

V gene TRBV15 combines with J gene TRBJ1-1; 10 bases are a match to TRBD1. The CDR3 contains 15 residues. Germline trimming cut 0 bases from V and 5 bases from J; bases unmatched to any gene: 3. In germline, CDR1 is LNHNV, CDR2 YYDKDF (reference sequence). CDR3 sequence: CATSRETGGRTEAFF. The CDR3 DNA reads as TGTGCCACCAGCAGAGAGACAGGGGGCAGGACTGAAGCTTTCTTT.

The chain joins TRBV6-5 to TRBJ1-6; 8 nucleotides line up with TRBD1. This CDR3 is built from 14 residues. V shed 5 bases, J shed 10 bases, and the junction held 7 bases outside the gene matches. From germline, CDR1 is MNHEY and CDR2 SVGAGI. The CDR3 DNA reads TGTGCCAGCAGTCGACAGGGGCTCGGATCACCCCTCCACTTT. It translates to CASSRQGLGSPLHF.